The 25 T cell receptor beta chains presented below share a single source sample, sequenced in a study of cytomegalovirus exposure and HLA in healthy donors. Primers for the PCR totalled 60 Vbeta and 13 Jbeta. Profiling relied on immunoSEQ multiplex PCR, and the TCRdb table lists in-frame clones only, not all of them. The table lists 150,000 to 200,000 clones, with less than 0.9% in the top ten. Sequences were obtained from PBMCs. The receptors stem from a boy between 10 and 17 years old in good health and CMV-seronegative.

The V gene is TRBV27, the J gene TRBJ1-6; TRBD1 aligns across 8 bases. The CDR3 spans 15 residues. The J segment lost 9 bases and the V segment lost 5 bases, leaving 9 bases of the junction unmatched. Germline loops: CDR1 MNHEY, CDR2 SMNVEV (reference sequence). CDR3 sequence: CASSPRWTGSSPLHF. The CDR3 region has the DNA TGTGCCAGCAGTCCCCGCTGGACAGGGAGTTCACCCCTCCACTTT.

The genes are TRBV4-1 and TRBJ2-7; TRBD1 matches at 8 bases. The V gene end was trimmed by 1 base and the J gene end by 1 base; junction bases not matched to a gene: 6. Germline V gives CDR1 MGHRA, CDR2 YSYEKL. This CDR3 has 16 residues. CDR3 protein: CASSQVIRTGSYEQYF. The CDR3 DNA is TGCGCCAGCAGCCAAGTTATTAGGACAGGGTCCTACGAGCAGTACTTC.

The chain has TRBV19 and TRBJ2-1; 10 bases fit TRBD2. The V gene end was trimmed by 7 bases and the J gene end by 2 bases; junction bases not matched to a gene: 5. In germline, CDR1 is LNHDA, CDR2 SQIVND (reference sequence). This CDR3 spans 15 amino acids. DNA of the CDR3: TGTGCCAGTACCCCTAGCGGGGGCGCCTACAATGAGCAGTTCTTC. Translated: CASTPSGGAYNEQFF.

The chain has TRBV7-8 and TRBJ2-6, with TRBD1 identical over 10 bases. The V segment lost 5 bases and the J segment 2 bases; nucleotides outside the gene matches: 6. CDR1 is SGHVS, CDR2 FQNEAQ, per germline. The CDR3 totals 17 residues. The CDR3 nucleotides read TGTGCCAGCAGCCCCCAGGGGACAGGGGCTGGGGCCAACGTCCTGACTTTC. Protein product: CASSPQGTGAGANVLTF.

The chain links TRBV30 to TRBJ1-2, with D maybe TRBD1 (5 bases). The CDR3 contains 13 residues. Trimming cost V 4 bases and J 4 bases, with 13 bases left between them. Germline V gene lookup returns CDR1 GTSNPN and CDR2 SVGIG (reference sequence). CDR3 coding DNA: TGTGCCTGGATCCGACAGAACACCTATGGCTACACCTTC. This sequence encodes CAWIRQNTYGYTF.

The chain recombines TRBV6-6 with TRBJ1-1; no clear D. Germline V lookup: CDR1 MNHNY, CDR2 SVGAGI (reference sequence). The CDR3 contains 11 residues. The V end lost 6 bases, the J end lost 3 bases, and 5 bases lay between the germline ends. CDR3 nucleotide sequence: TGTGCCAGCAGCGTTCACACTGAAGCTTTCTTT. The encoded protein is CASSVHTEAFF.

The rearrangement joins TRBV18 to TRBJ1-1; D is undetermined. The CDR3 runs to 18 residues. Looked up from germline, CDR1 is KGHSH and CDR2 is LQKENI. Trimming left V 1 base short and J 2 bases short, with 20 bases between. The CDR3 reads CASSPLNSRPFGNTEAFF. DNA of the CDR3: TGTGCCAGCTCACCACTCAATTCGAGGCCTTTTGGAAACACTGAAGCTTTCTTT.

The chain carries TRBV27 and TRBJ2-2, with 8 bases matching TRBD2. Trimming at V came to 3 bases and at J to 6 bases, leaving 3 bases not matched to a gene. This CDR3 is built from 14 residues. Per the germline V gene, CDR1 is MNHEY and CDR2 is SMNVEV (reference sequence). The CDR3 is CASSFGGEAGELFF. For the CDR3, the DNA is TGTGCCAGCAGTTTCGGGGGGGAGGCCGGGGAGCTGTTTTTT.

The V call is TRBV12-5, the J call TRBJ1-5; no firm D call. This CDR3 comprises 13 residues. Germline lookup yields CDR1 LGHNT and CDR2 FRNRAP. The germline V and J ends were trimmed by 1 base and 4 bases, with 5 bases remaining between them. The CDR3 is CASGLAVNQPQHF. The CDR3 nucleotides are TGTGCTAGTGGTTTGGCCGTAAATCAGCCCCAGCATTTT.

This sequence joins TRBV7-9 and TRBJ2-7; D possibly corresponds to TRBD2 (5 bases). V lost 5 bases, J lost 2 bases, and 16 bases lay in between. This CDR3 has 15 amino acids. The germline V gene encodes CDR1 SEHNR and CDR2 FQNEAQ (reference sequence). This CDR3 reads CASSLLRDNTYEQYF. CDR3 nucleotides: TGTGCCAGCAGCCTACTGAGGGATAACACCTACGAGCAGTACTTC.

The gene calls are TRBV11-2 and TRBJ1-2; 9 positions agree with TRBD1. This CDR3 has 14 residues. V shed 5 bases and J 8 bases; nucleotides not matched to a gene: 9. Germline assignment: CDR1 SGHAT and CDR2 FQNNGV. Here the CDR3 DNA reads TGTGCCAGCAGCCATCGGGACAGGGTTCGCGGCTACACCTTC. It specifies CASSHRDRVRGYTF.

This rearrangement joins TRBV29-1 to TRBJ2-1; 12 nucleotides match TRBD2. Germline V gene lookup returns CDR1 SQVTM and CDR2 ANQGSEA. Trimming cost V 7 bases and J 6 bases; bases outside gene matches: 7. CDR3 length: 14 amino acids. The CDR3: CSARLAGELNEQFF. CDR3 DNA: TGCAGCGCAAGACTAGCGGGGGAGCTCAATGAGCAGTTCTTC.

The V gene is TRBV9, the J gene TRBJ1-2, with TRBD1 identical over 7 bases. The CDR3 is 15 residues long. CDR1 and CDR2 from the germline V gene are SGDLS and YYNGEE. With V trimmed by 2 bases and J by 3 bases, 7 bases remained unmatched. The DNA for the CDR3 is TGTGCCAGCAGCGTCTCCGGGACAGCATACTATGGCTACACCTTC. Translated, it gives CASSVSGTAYYGYTF.

J is TRBJ1-1 and V is TRBV4-1; 7 bases map to TRBD1. V lost 4 bases to trimming and J lost 4 bases; unmatched junction nucleotides: 12. Per the germline V gene, CDR1 is MGHRA and CDR2 is YSYEKL. The length of the CDR3 is 16 residues. The chain's CDR3 is CASSPRRGLEVTEAFF. For the CDR3, the DNA is TGCGCCAGCAGCCCCAGGAGGGGGCTGGAAGTCACTGAAGCTTTCTTT.

The CDR3 region is CASSPGGTSYEQYF. In nucleotides, the CDR3 is TGTGCCAGCAGCCCAGGGGGAACGTCCTACGAGCAGTACTTC. The chain carries TRBV9 and TRBJ2-7; the match to TRBD1 covers 7 bases. CDR1 is SGDLS, CDR2 YYNGEE, per germline. The V gene end was trimmed by 4 bases and the J gene end by 1 base; junction bases not matched to a gene: 5. The CDR3 has 14 amino acids.

The chain uses TRBV4-1 and TRBJ2-7; 12 bases fit TRBD1. Trimming cost V 4 bases and J 2 bases; bases outside gene matches: 3. Germline CDR1 MGHRA, CDR2 YSYEKL. The CDR3 has 15 residues. The DNA for the CDR3 is TGCGCCAGCAGCCGGGACAGGGGGCCCACCTACGAGCAGTACTTC. Amino acid sequence: CASSRDRGPTYEQYF.

This rearrangement joins TRBV13 to TRBJ2-2; 9 nucleotides match TRBD2. CDR3 length: 16 amino acids. From germline, CDR1 is PRHDT and CDR2 FYEKMQ (reference sequence). Losses at the gene ends were 5 bases for V and 0 bases for J; bases not matched to a gene: 4. CDR3 loop: CASSARLAANTGELFF. DNA of the CDR3: TGTGCCAGCAGCGCCCGACTAGCGGCGAACACCGGGGAGCTGTTTTTT.

The chain has TRBV9 and TRBJ2-3, with 12 bases lining up with TRBD2. V was clipped by 4 bases and J by 4 bases; unmatched bases: 7. Germline lookup yields CDR1 SGDLS and CDR2 YYNGEE. The CDR3 has 16 residues. CDR3 protein: CASSPRLAGAADTQYF. CDR3 sequence (DNA): TGTGCCAGCAGCCCCCGACTAGCGGGGGCGGCAGATACGCAGTATTTT.

The chain recombines TRBV28 with TRBJ1-2; the match to TRBD1 covers 7 bases. The CDR3 runs 16 residues. The V and J ends lost 3 bases and 0 bases, in that order; junction bases with no gene match: 7. Germline V gene lookup returns CDR1 MDHEN and CDR2 SYDVKM. For the CDR3, the DNA is TGTGCCAGCAGTTTCCTGACGACAGGGTCTAACTATGGCTACACCTTC. This translates into CASSFLTTGSNYGYTF.

The rearrangement joins TRBV14 to TRBJ1-1; possibly TRBD1 for D (6 bases). Per germline, CDR1 SGHDN and CDR2 FVKESK. The CDR3 runs to 13 residues. V dropped 2 bases and J dropped 7 bases, with 11 bases sitting between them. Here the CDR3 reads CASSQLQGSEAFF. The CDR3 coding sequence is TGTGCCAGCAGCCAATTACAGGGTAGTGAAGCTTTCTTT.

CDR3 region: CASSYLTNTEAFF. In DNA form, the CDR3 reads TGTGCCAGCAGTTATCTAACGAACACTGAAGCTTTCTTT. The V call is TRBV27, the J call TRBJ1-1; D is uncertain. The V end was cut by 4 bases, the J end by 1 base, with 7 bases between. In germline, CDR1 is MNHEY, CDR2 SMNVEV (reference sequence). This CDR3 has 13 amino acids.

The rearrangement links TRBV19 to TRBJ2-7; TRBD1 agrees at 10 bases. V trimming: 5 bases; J trimming: 4 bases; junction bases outside the gene matches: 11. The length of the CDR3 is 16 residues. Germline CDR1 is LNHDA and CDR2 is SQIVND (reference sequence). Here the CDR3 DNA reads TGTGCCAGTAGTGCGCAATACCGGGACAGGGGTTACGAGCAGTACTTC. Residues: CASSAQYRDRGYEQYF. Using reference TRBV19 and TRBJ2-7 for the parts outside the CDR3, the full variable domain is DGGITQSPKYLFRKEGQNVTLSCEQNLNHDAMYWYRQDPGQGLRLIYYSQIVNDFQKGDIAEGYSVSREKKESFPLTVTSAQKNPTAFYLCASSAQYRDRGYEQYFGPGTRLTVT.

The chain employs TRBV29-1 and TRBJ1-1; D gene unclear. V lost 7 bases to trimming and J lost 4 bases, with 16 bases between them. This CDR3 has 13 residues. In germline, CDR1 is SQVTM, CDR2 ANQGSEA. CDR3 coding DNA: TGCAGCGGGAATGCGAGGGAGGGCACTGAAGCTTTCTTT. Encoded protein: CSGNAREGTEAFF.

V gene TRBV4-1 combines with J gene TRBJ1-2; D is unclear. Germline loops: CDR1 MGHRA, CDR2 YSYEKL. This CDR3 region has 14 residues. V lost 2 bases to trimming and J lost 1 base, with 8 bases between them. CDR3 amino acids: CASSQHKINYGYTF. As DNA, the CDR3 is TGCGCCAGCAGCCAACACAAGATTAACTATGGCTACACCTTC.

The chain is built from TRBV28 and TRBJ2-7, with D possibly being TRBD2 (6 bases). This CDR3 is built from 13 residues. V shed 11 bases and J shed 2 bases, with 16 bases lying between them. Germline values: CDR1 MDHEN, CDR2 SYDVKM. The CDR3 DNA reads TGTGCCTCTCGCCCCCCGGGGGCCTACGAGCAGTACTTC. The encoded protein is CASRPPGAYEQYF.